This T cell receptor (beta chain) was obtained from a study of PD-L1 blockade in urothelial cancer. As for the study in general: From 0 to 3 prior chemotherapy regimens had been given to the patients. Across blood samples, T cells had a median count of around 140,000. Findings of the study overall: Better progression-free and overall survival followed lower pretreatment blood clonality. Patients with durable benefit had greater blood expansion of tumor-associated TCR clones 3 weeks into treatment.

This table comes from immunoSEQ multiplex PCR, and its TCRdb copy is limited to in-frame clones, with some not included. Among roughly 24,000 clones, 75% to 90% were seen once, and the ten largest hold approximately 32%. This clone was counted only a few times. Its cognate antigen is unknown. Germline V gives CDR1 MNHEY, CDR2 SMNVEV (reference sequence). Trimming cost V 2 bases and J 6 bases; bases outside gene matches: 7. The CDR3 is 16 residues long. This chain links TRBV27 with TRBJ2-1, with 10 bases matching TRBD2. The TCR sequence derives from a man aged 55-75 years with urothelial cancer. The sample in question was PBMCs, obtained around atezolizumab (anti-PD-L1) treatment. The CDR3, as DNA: TGTGCCAGCAGTTTAAGGACTAGCGGCCGTGGCAATGAGCAGTTCTTC. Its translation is CASSLRTSGRGNEQFF.